The 11 T cell receptor beta chains presented below share a single source sample, sequenced in a study of shared clonotypes between healthy human individuals. Repertoires were generated with immunoSEQ multiplex PCR, while TCRdb's copy carries only in-frame clones and drops some. The data contain fewer than 650,000 clones, over 60% of them seen just once; the ten biggest clones take up about an eighth. Specimen: PBMCs. The receptors derive from a woman in her forties in good health. Some clones in this sample may be carry-over from other donors' samples.

This clone was detected once. The chain has TRBV28 and TRBJ1-1, with D uncertain. V gave up 6 bases and J gave up 1 base, with 6 bases separating them. In germline, CDR1 is MDHEN, CDR2 SYDVKM. The CDR3 covers 12 residues. The CDR3 is CASRRSNTEAFF. The CDR3 DNA follows: TGTGCCAGCAGACGTTCGAACACTGAAGCTTTCTTT.

This clone was recorded once. V gene TRBV6-5 combines with J gene TRBJ2-2; possible D gene TRBD2, 5 bases. CDR1 and CDR2 from the germline V gene are MNHEY and SVGAGI. V lost 0 bases and J 7 bases, leaving 6 bases between the germline ends. The CDR3 is 13 residues long. The CDR3 loop is CASSYSTNGELFF. The DNA for the CDR3 is TGTGCCAGCAGTTACTCGACTAACGGGGAGCTGTTTTTT.

The chain has TRBV7-9 and TRBJ2-5; D gene ambiguous. The J call may be incorrect, as the DNA end agrees better with TRBJ2-7. The CDR3 contains 11 residues. Germline V gene data show CDR1 as SEHNR and CDR2 as FQNEAQ (reference sequence). The CDR3, as DNA: TGTGCCAGCAGCTTCTTTGACGAGCAGTACTTC. It specifies CASSFFDEQYF.

The chain uses TRBV6-4 and TRBJ2-1; 12 bases fit TRBD2. J was trimmed by 5 bases and V by 5 bases; bases with no gene match: 4. The germline V gene has CDR1 MRHNA and CDR2 SNTAGT. The CDR3 totals 15 residues. Here the CDR3 reads CASSKTSGSNNEQFF. The CDR3, as DNA: TGTGCCAGCAGTAAGACTAGCGGGAGTAACAATGAGCAGTTCTTC.

This clone has just one count. This sequence joins TRBV7-2 and TRBJ2-1; TRBD2 matches at 13 bases. The trim removed 4 bases at V and 7 bases at J, leaving 10 bases unmatched. CDR3 length: 17 amino acids. CDR1 SGHTA and CDR2 FQGNSA come from the germline V gene. The CDR3 bases are TGTGCCAGCAGCTCACGACTAGCGGGAGGTTTGAGAAATGAGCAGTTCTTC. Residues: CASSSRLAGGLRNEQFF.

The chain couples TRBV7-6 to TRBJ2-3; 15 bases agree with TRBD2. The J segment lost 3 bases and the V segment lost 1 base, leaving 8 bases of the junction unmatched. The CDR3 totals 19 residues. Germline CDR1 is SGHVS and CDR2 is FNYEAQ. CDR3 amino acids: CASSLVRTSGRGSTDTQYF. The CDR3 region has the DNA TGTGCCAGCAGCTTAGTTCGGACTAGCGGGAGGGGGTCAACAGATACGCAGTATTTT.

The chain carries TRBV30 and TRBJ2-1; tentatively, D is TRBD2 (6 bases). This CDR3 region has 12 residues. The germline CDR1 and CDR2 sequences are GTSNPN and SVGIG (reference sequence). V lost 2 bases to trimming and J lost 7 bases, with 9 bases between them. CDR3 amino acids: CAWSPLANEQFF. The CDR3 DNA is TGTGCCTGGAGTCCCCTAGCGAATGAGCAGTTCTTC.

V and J are TRBV14 and TRBJ2-7; 12 bases fit TRBD2. CDR3 size: 14 residues. CDR1 is SGHDN and CDR2 is FVKESK in the germline V gene. V lost 1 base to trimming and J lost 6 bases; unmatched junction nucleotides: 1. The CDR3 region has the DNA TGTGCCAGCAGCCAAGGGACTAGCGGGGTCGAGCAGTACTTC. Its translation is CASSQGTSGVEQYF.

This clone was detected a few times. DNA of the CDR3: TGTGCCAGCAGCTTAGGGGGCGGGGGTTACAATGAGCAGTTCTTC. Translating it yields CASSLGGGGYNEQFF. The chain is built from TRBV7-8 and TRBJ2-1; 7 bases agree with TRBD2. This CDR3 has 15 residues. CDR1 SGHVS and CDR2 FQNEAQ come from the germline V gene. V trimming: 1 base; J trimming: 4 bases; junction bases outside the gene matches: 4.

The genes are TRBV6-5 and TRBJ2-5; D is ambiguous. The CDR3 covers 12 residues. V lost 2 bases and J lost 5, with 6 bases in between. In germline, CDR1 is MNHEY, CDR2 SVGAGI. The CDR3 sequence: CASSYPGETQYF. The CDR3 DNA reads TGTGCCAGCAGTTACCCTGGTGAGACCCAGTACTTC.

This clone has a single count. The gene calls are TRBV7-2 and TRBJ2-5; D unresolved. Germline CDR1 and CDR2: SGHTA and FQGNSA. This CDR3 is 12 amino acids long. V dropped 5 bases and J dropped 3 bases, with 7 bases sitting between them. The CDR3: CASSRNEETQYF. The CDR3 coding sequence is TGTGCCAGCAGCCGAAACGAAGAGACCCAGTACTTC.